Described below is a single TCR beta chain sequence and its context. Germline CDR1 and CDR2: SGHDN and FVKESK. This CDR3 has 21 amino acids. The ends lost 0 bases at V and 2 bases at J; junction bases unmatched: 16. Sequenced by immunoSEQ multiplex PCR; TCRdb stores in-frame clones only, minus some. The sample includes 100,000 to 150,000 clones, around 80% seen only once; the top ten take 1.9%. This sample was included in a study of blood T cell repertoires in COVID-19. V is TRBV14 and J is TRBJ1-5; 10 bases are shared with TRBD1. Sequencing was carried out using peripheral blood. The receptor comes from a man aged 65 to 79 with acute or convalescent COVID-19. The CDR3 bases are TGTGCCAGCAGCCAAGACGGCGGGGGGCGACAGGGGGCGAAGGGCAATCAGCCCCAGCATTTT. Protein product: CASSQDGGGRQGAKGNQPQHF.